Presented here are 21 T cell receptor beta chains from one specimen sequenced in a study of cytomegalovirus exposure and HLA in healthy donors. Method: immunoSEQ multiplex PCR; TCRdb's copy keeps in-frame clones and lacks some. The sample gives about 50,000 clones, about 91% of which show up once; approximately 1.4% is in the top ten. Sequencing was carried out using PBMCs. These receptors came from a man in his late teens or twenties in good health and CMV-seronegative.

The chain couples TRBV11-2 to TRBJ2-7, with D maybe TRBD2 (5 bases). The CDR3 is made up of 15 amino acids. Germline CDR1 reads SGHAT; CDR2 reads FQNNGV. Trimming took 1 base from V and 4 from J, leaving 14 bases between them. The CDR3 spells CASSLGMGRTYEQYF. DNA of the CDR3: TGTGCCAGCAGCTTAGGAATGGGCAGGACTTACGAGCAGTACTTC.

The J gene is TRBJ1-1, the V gene TRBV28; TRBD1 is a possible D gene (5 bases). The CDR3 is made up of 11 amino acids. V dropped 6 bases and J dropped 6 bases, with 8 bases sitting between them. Germline-derived CDR1 and CDR2 are MDHEN and SYDVKM. CDR3 protein: CASRLTAEAFF. The DNA for the CDR3 is TGTGCCAGCAGGCTGACAGCTGAAGCTTTCTTT.

The rearrangement uses TRBV7-9 and TRBJ1-4, with 7 bases that match TRBD1. The CDR3 is 13 residues long. The germline V gene encodes CDR1 SEHNR and CDR2 FQNEAQ (reference sequence). V was clipped by 8 bases and J by 6 bases; unmatched bases: 6. The DNA of the CDR3 is TGTGCCAGCGCTAAGGGGGCGGATGAAAAACTGTTTTTT. As protein: CASAKGADEKLFF. The whole variable domain, filled in from reference TRBV7-9 and TRBJ1-4, reads DTGVSQNPRHKITKRGQNVTFRCDPISEHNRLYWYRQTLGQGPEFLTYFQNEAQLEKSRLLSDRFSAERPKGSFSTLEIQRTEQGDSAMYLCASAKGADEKLFFGSGTQLSVL.

This rearrangement joins TRBV7-9 to TRBJ2-1, with TRBD2 matching over 10 bases. The germline CDR1 and CDR2 sequences are SEHNR and FQNEAQ (reference sequence). This CDR3 spans 17 amino acids. V was clipped by 5 bases and J by 5 bases; unmatched bases: 12. The CDR3 loop reads CASSPTIGLAGDNEQFF. As DNA, the CDR3 is TGTGCCAGCAGCCCCACCATCGGGCTAGCGGGAGACAATGAGCAGTTCTTC.

The rearrangement joins TRBV28 to TRBJ2-5; 10 bases agree with TRBD2. The J segment lost 5 bases and the V segment lost 3 bases, leaving 9 bases of the junction unmatched. CDR1 and CDR2 from the germline V gene are MDHEN and SYDVKM. The CDR3 length is 16 residues. CDR3 in amino acids: CASSFSSSGSRETQYF. CDR3 nucleotides: TGTGCCAGCAGTTTTTCGTCTAGCGGGAGTAGGGAGACCCAGTACTTC.

V is TRBV4-1 and J is TRBJ1-5; D remains unclear. Germline V gene lookup returns CDR1 MGHRA and CDR2 YSYEKL. The CDR3 is 15 amino acids. Trimming took 0 bases from V and 7 from J, leaving 13 bases between them. DNA for the CDR3: TGCGCCAGCAGCCAAGAACACCAACCCGGGCAGCCCCAGCATTTT. Its protein is CASSQEHQPGQPQHF.

This rearrangement joins TRBV5-1 to TRBJ2-3; tentatively, D is TRBD1 (5 bases). V gave up 7 bases and J gave up 5 bases, with 14 bases separating them. This CDR3 has 13 residues. Germline loops: CDR1 SGHRS, CDR2 YFSETQ. The CDR3 loop is CASGDARGDTQYF. As DNA, the CDR3 is TGCGCCAGCGGAGACGCTAGGGGAGATACGCAGTATTTT.

The V gene is TRBV28, the J gene TRBJ2-7; the match to TRBD1 covers 8 bases. The CDR3 contains 14 residues. Germline CDR1 MDHEN, CDR2 SYDVKM. V was clipped by 2 bases and J by 2 bases; unmatched bases: 2. CDR3 amino acids: CASSLMDRAYEQYF. CDR3 coding DNA: TGTGCCAGCAGTTTAATGGACAGGGCCTACGAGCAGTACTTC. The full variable domain, its missing parts supplied by reference TRBV28 and TRBJ2-7, is DVKVTQSSRYLVKRTGEKVFLECVQDMDHENMFWYRQDPGLGLRLIYFSYDVKMKEKGDIPEGYSVSREKKERFSLILESASTNQTSMYLCASSLMDRAYEQYFGPGTRLTVT.

The chain couples TRBV27 to TRBJ2-2; perhaps TRBD2 as D (6 bases). The CDR3 covers 15 residues. Germline CDR1 MNHEY, CDR2 SMNVEV (reference sequence). V was pared by 0 bases and J by 10 bases, with 15 bases between. The CDR3: CASSLSTFAGKELFF. The CDR3 coding sequence is TGTGCCAGCAGTTTATCCACCTTCGCGGGAAAGGAGCTGTTTTTT.

This chain's CDR3 is CASSPSGRTGELFF. The CDR3 DNA reads TGTGCCAGCAGCCCTAGCGGGAGAACCGGGGAGCTGTTTTTT. The rearrangement joins TRBV7-3 to TRBJ2-2; the match to TRBD2 covers 10 bases. Per the germline V gene, CDR1 is SGHTA and CDR2 is FQGTGA. J gave up 5 bases and V 5 bases, and 2 bases lay outside the gene matches. The CDR3 loop spans 14 amino acids.

The CDR3 is CASSGLFQETQYF. CDR3 coding DNA: TGTGCCAGCAGCGGACTGTTCCAAGAGACCCAGTACTTC. The chain has TRBV9 and TRBJ2-5; unclear D gene. Per germline, CDR1 SGDLS and CDR2 YYNGEE. This CDR3 is built from 13 residues. Trimming removed 3 bases at V and 1 base at J, with 7 bases between.

This clone is a singleton in its sample. This rearrangement joins TRBV7-2 to TRBJ2-2; 9 nucleotides line up with TRBD2. Germline V lookup: CDR1 SGHTA, CDR2 FQGNSA. The trim removed 3 bases at V and 3 bases at J, leaving 14 bases unmatched. CDR3 length: 19 amino acids. In nucleotides, the CDR3 is TGTGCCAGCAGCTTTCCCCTCCGGTGGGTAGCGGGAGACACCGGGGAGCTGTTTTTT. Translation: CASSFPLRWVAGDTGELFF.

The chain uses TRBV10-3 and TRBJ2-3; perhaps TRBD1 as D (6 bases). Germline-derived CDR1 and CDR2 are ENHRY and SYGVKD. This CDR3 has 13 amino acids. V shed 6 bases and J shed 2 bases, with 9 bases lying between them. DNA of the CDR3: TGTGCCATCAGGGACAGTTTCACAGATACGCAGTATTTT. Translating it yields CAIRDSFTDTQYF.

The chain couples TRBV7-6 to TRBJ2-5; D is possibly TRBD2 (6 bases). The CDR3 contains 16 residues. The ends were cut back, 4 bases at V and 2 bases at J, with 17 bases in the middle. Germline V gives CDR1 SGHVS, CDR2 FNYEAQ. As DNA, the CDR3 is TGTGCCAGCAGCTCACTCCCCGGGACTGTGCAAGAGACCCAGTACTTC. Protein: CASSSLPGTVQETQYF.

This clone was recorded only once. For the CDR3, the DNA is TGCGCCAGCAGCTTCACAACAGGGGGAGGTCAGCCCCAGCATTTT. It yields the protein CASSFTTGGGQPQHF. The rearrangement links TRBV5-1 to TRBJ1-5; 8 positions agree with TRBD1. The CDR3 covers 15 residues. Germline trimming cut 2 bases from V and 6 bases from J; bases unmatched to any gene: 7. The germline CDR1 and CDR2 sequences are SGHRS and YFSETQ.

The chain employs TRBV28 and TRBJ2-3, with 14 bases that match TRBD2. The V segment lost 5 bases and the J segment 2 bases; nucleotides outside the gene matches: 21. The CDR3 consists of 22 residues. Germline values: CDR1 MDHEN, CDR2 SYDVKM. CDR3 in amino acids: CASSPQTGTSGSWGWDTDTQYF. In DNA, the CDR3 is TGTGCCAGCAGTCCCCAAACCGGGACTAGCGGGAGTTGGGGTTGGGACACAGATACGCAGTATTTT.

V is TRBV11-2 and J is TRBJ1-1; D perhaps matches TRBD1 (6 bases). The CDR3 is 18 residues long. Germline V gene sequence: CDR1 SGHAT, CDR2 FQNNGV. V gave up 4 bases and J gave up 2 bases, with 23 bases separating them. The CDR3 sequence: CASSSIRGQGGDNTEAFF. The CDR3 DNA sequence: TGTGCCAGCAGCTCCATTAGGGGCCAAGGGGGGGATAACACTGAAGCTTTCTTT.

J is TRBJ1-1 and V is TRBV6-6; D is undetermined. Germline CDR1 MNHNY, CDR2 SVGAGI (reference sequence). This CDR3 has 13 residues. V gave up 0 bases and J gave up 8 bases, with 10 bases separating them. The CDR3 region is CASSYSRVPEAFF. DNA of the CDR3: TGTGCCAGCAGTTACTCGCGGGTGCCCGAAGCTTTCTTT.

This chain joins TRBV27 and TRBJ2-2, with TRBD1 identical over 8 bases. CDR3 length equals 15 residues. V gave up 3 bases and J gave up 4 bases; unmatched junction bases: 4. Germline lookup yields CDR1 MNHEY and CDR2 SMNVEV (reference sequence). The CDR3 coding sequence is TGTGCCAGCAGTTTGCAGGGGGCTGGCACCGGGGAGCTGTTTTTT. It specifies CASSLQGAGTGELFF.

V usage is TRBV9 and J usage is TRBJ2-4; D remains ambiguous. The germline gives CDR1 SGDLS, CDR2 YYNGEE. CDR3 length equals 12 residues. V was clipped by 6 bases and J by 5 bases, with 9 bases between them. As DNA, the CDR3 is TGTGCCAGCACCTCACAAGAAAACATTCAGTACTTC. Residues: CASTSQENIQYF.

V gene TRBV5-6 combines with J gene TRBJ1-5; TRBD1 is a possible D gene (6 bases). Per germline, CDR1 SGHDT and CDR2 YYEEEE. This CDR3 is built from 13 residues. Deletions cut 4 bases from V and 5 bases from J, with 10 bases between. The CDR3 spells CASSQGPDQPQHF. CDR3 nucleotides: TGTGCCAGCAGCCAGGGGCCCGATCAGCCCCAGCATTTT.